A single sample gave rise to the 28 T cell receptor beta chains below, sequenced in a study of OX40 agonist ivuxolimab in advanced cancers. The repertoire was sequenced with immunoSEQ multiplex PCR; TCRdb's copy has only in-frame clones and lacks some. The sample consists of about 24,000 clones, approximately 85% of them appearing once. The sequences come from CD4+ or CD8+ T cells sorted from blood, collected in a trial of the OX40 agonist ivuxolimab. These receptors all come from an adult with an advanced solid tumor such as melanoma, head and neck, liver or kidney cancer.

The chain couples TRBV29-1 to TRBJ2-7; possibly TRBD2 for D (6 bases). CDR3 length: 12 amino acids. V dropped 4 bases and J dropped 5 bases, with 12 bases sitting between them. CDR1 and CDR2 (germline): SQVTM, ANQGSEA. The CDR3 loop reads CSVAGGRDEQYF. CDR3 DNA: TGCAGCGTTGCCGGGGGTAGAGACGAGCAGTACTTC.

This chain joins TRBV14 and TRBJ1-2; 8 positions match TRBD1. In germline, CDR1 is SGHDN, CDR2 FVKESK. The CDR3 spans 15 residues. Unmatched junction bases numbered 9, after V lost 3 bases and J lost 6 bases. As DNA, the CDR3 is TGTGCCAGCAGCCAGGAGGACAGGGTCTTACATGGCTACACCTTC. Translation: CASSQEDRVLHGYTF.

The chain has TRBV7-2 and TRBJ2-7; D is undetermined. The V end lost 1 base, the J end lost 2 bases, and 18 bases lay between the germline ends. Per the germline V gene, CDR1 is SGHTA and CDR2 is FQGNSA. CDR3 length equals 17 residues. CDR3 loop: CASSLVGFAEAPYEQYF. In nucleotides, the CDR3 is TGTGCCAGCAGCTTAGTCGGTTTCGCAGAGGCTCCCTACGAGCAGTACTTC. The full variable domain, completed using reference TRBV7-2 and TRBJ2-7, is GAGVSQSPSNKVTEKGKDVELRCDPISGHTALYWYRQSLGQGLEFLIYFQGNSAPDKSGLPSDRFSAERTGGSVSTLTIQRTQQEDSAVYLCASSLVGFAEAPYEQYFGPGTRLTVT.

The V call is TRBV5-4, the J call TRBJ2-2; possibly TRBD1 or TRBD2 for D (5 bases each). V was shortened by 5 bases and J by 0 bases, with 8 bases between the two germline ends. This CDR3 is 14 amino acids long. The germline V gene has CDR1 SGHNT and CDR2 YYREEE (reference sequence). CDR3 DNA: TGTGCCAGCAGTGAGGGACCGAACACCGGGGAGCTGTTTTTT. Its translation is CASSEGPNTGELFF.

This rearrangement joins TRBV6-1 to TRBJ2-7; no clear D. Trimming took 6 bases from V and 7 from J, leaving 16 bases between them. The germline CDR1 and CDR2 sequences are MNHNS and SASEGT. The CDR3 is 13 residues long. The CDR3, as DNA: TGTGCCAGCAGACCCGACCGGGTTGGAGAGCAGTACTTC. As protein: CASRPDRVGEQYF.

The rearrangement joins TRBV6-4 to TRBJ1-2; perhaps TRBD1 as D (5 bases). CDR3 size: 14 residues. The germline CDR1 and CDR2 sequences are MRHNA and SNTAGT. The V end lost 2 bases, the J end lost 6 bases, and 13 bases lay between the germline ends. The CDR3 loop is CASSDMKGTDGYTF. Here the CDR3 DNA reads TGTGCCAGCAGTGACATGAAAGGGACCGATGGCTACACCTTC.

The chain has TRBV7-2 and TRBJ1-2, with no clear D. The CDR3 spans 13 residues. CDR1 and CDR2 from the germline V gene are SGHTA and FQGNSA. V lost 5 bases, J lost 0 bases, and 7 bases lay in between. DNA of the CDR3: TGTGCCAGCAGCCCTGGTGCTAACTATGGCTACACCTTC. Translation gives CASSPGANYGYTF.

The chain employs TRBV6-4 and TRBJ2-7, with D maybe TRBD1 (7 bases). This CDR3 has 13 residues. V was trimmed by 3 bases and J by 6 bases, leaving 12 bases between them. Per the germline V gene, CDR1 is MRHNA and CDR2 is SNTAGT. CDR3 DNA sequence: TGTGCCAGCAGTGATCAGGGGGGCGGCGAGCAGTACTTC. Its protein is CASSDQGGGEQYF.

The V call is TRBV6-6, the J call TRBJ2-3, with D possibly TRBD2 on 6 matching bases. The CDR3 runs 15 residues. V was pared by 2 bases and J by 3 bases, with 12 bases between. The germline V gene has CDR1 MNHNY and CDR2 SVGAGI (reference sequence). DNA of the CDR3: TGTGCCAGCAGTTACAGGGCTAGCGAGACAGATACGCAGTATTTT. Protein: CASSYRASETDTQYF.

The chain links TRBV2 to TRBJ2-7; D may correspond to TRBD1 or TRBD2 (5 bases each). V gave up 7 bases and J gave up 4 bases, with 17 bases separating them. Germline CDR1 SNHLY, CDR2 FYNNEI. This CDR3 has 14 residues. The CDR3 here is CASNGAFTEYEQYF. CDR3 nucleotides: TGTGCCAGCAACGGGGCCTTTACCGAGTACGAGCAGTACTTC.

The chain employs TRBV6-4 and TRBJ2-2, with 8 bases lining up with TRBD1. With 5 bases clipped from V and 6 bases from J, the junction kept 2 bases outside the gene matches. CDR1 and CDR2 (germline): MRHNA, SNTAGT. This CDR3 spans 13 amino acids. The CDR3 spells CASSSDRAGELFF. In DNA, the CDR3 is TGTGCCAGCAGTTCGGACAGGGCCGGGGAGCTGTTTTTT.

The chain employs TRBV7-2 and TRBJ2-1, with TRBD2 matching over 8 bases. Germline-derived CDR1 and CDR2 are SGHTA and FQGNSA. With V trimmed by 2 bases and J by 10 bases, 10 bases remained unmatched. There are 15 residues in the CDR3. The CDR3 DNA follows: TGTGCCAGCAGCTTAAAATGGACTAGCCCCTTGGAGCAGTTCTTC. Translation: CASSLKWTSPLEQFF.

The chain recombines TRBV10-3 with TRBJ1-5, with a weak D call TRBD1 (5 bases). Germline CDR1 ENHRY, CDR2 SYGVKD. V was trimmed by 11 bases and J by 1 base, leaving 15 bases between them. This CDR3 has 14 amino acids. The CDR3: CASLGEGSNQPQHF. Here the CDR3 DNA reads TGTGCCTCCCTCGGTGAGGGGAGCAATCAGCCCCAGCATTTT.

The chain recombines TRBV5-1 with TRBJ1-1; no clear D. Germline CDR1 is SGHRS and CDR2 is YFSETQ. V was pared by 0 bases and J by 4 bases, with 13 bases between. The CDR3 covers 15 residues. The CDR3 region is CASSLVPTTSTEAFF. Here the CDR3 DNA reads TGCGCCAGCAGCTTGGTTCCAACCACAAGCACTGAAGCTTTCTTT. The variable domain in full, completed from reference TRBV5-1 and TRBJ1-1, reads KAGVTQTPRYLIKTRGQQVTLSCSPISGHRSVSWYQQTPGQGLQFLFEYFSETQRNKGNFPGRFSGRQFSNSRSEMNVSTLELGDSALYLCASSLVPTTSTEAFFGQGTRLTVV.

The V call is TRBV12-5, the J call TRBJ1-5; no clear D gene. This CDR3 has 15 amino acids. The V gene lost 1 base and the J gene lost 8 bases, with 15 bases spanning the gap. Germline assignment: CDR1 LGHNT and CDR2 FRNRAP. The CDR3 loop is CASGLDTSSREPQHF. The CDR3 DNA is TGTGCTAGTGGTTTGGACACAAGCTCCCGGGAGCCCCAGCATTTT. Full variable domain (rest looked up from reference TRBV12-5 and TRBJ1-5): DARVTQTPRHKVTEMGQEVTMRCQPILGHNTVFWYRQTMMQGLELLAYFRNRAPLDDSGMPKDRFSAEMPDATLATLKIQPSEPRDSAVYFCASGLDTSSREPQHFGDGTRLSIL.

The chain recombines TRBV6-5 with TRBJ2-7, with a possible D match to TRBD2 (5 bases). Trimming removed 4 bases from V and 6 bases from J, with 19 bases in between. CDR3 size: 15 residues. Germline V gene sequence: CDR1 MNHEY, CDR2 SVGAGI. CDR3 protein: CASSSVEGSPGEQYF. The CDR3 DNA reads TGTGCCAGCAGTTCGGTAGAGGGTTCCCCGGGCGAGCAGTACTTC.

This sequence joins TRBV30 and TRBJ2-7; D call uncertain. Germline CDR1 and CDR2: GTSNPN and SVGIG (reference sequence). The length of the CDR3 is 15 residues. Trimming removed 1 base at V and 3 bases at J, with 16 bases between. The CDR3 region has the DNA TGTGCCTGGAGTGGGGTAGTGTCGAATCTCTACGAGCAGTACTTC. Translation: CAWSGVVSNLYEQYF.

The genes are TRBV18 and TRBJ2-5, with 8 bases that match TRBD1. The germline gives CDR1 KGHSH, CDR2 LQKENI. V lost 2 bases to trimming and J lost 5 bases; unmatched junction nucleotides: 4. This CDR3 comprises 14 residues. The CDR3 nucleotides read TGTGCCAGCTCACCAGGGACAGGAGGGGAGACCCAGTACTTC. Protein: CASSPGTGGETQYF. Looking up the rest from reference TRBV18 and TRBJ2-5 gives the full variable domain: NAGVMQNPRHLVRRRGQEARLRCSPMKGHSHVYWYRQLPEEGLKFMVYLQKENIIDESGMPKERFSAEFPKEGPSILRIQQVVRGDSAAYFCASSPGTGGETQYFGPGTRLLVL.

V usage is TRBV27 and J usage is TRBJ1-1; TRBD1 matches at 7 bases. The CDR3 has 15 residues. Losses at the gene ends were 2 bases for V and 4 bases for J; bases not matched to a gene: 7. Germline V lookup: CDR1 MNHEY, CDR2 SMNVEV (reference sequence). DNA of the CDR3: TGTGCCAGCAGTTTACTAGGGGGCGAGGGCACTGAAGCTTTCTTT. It translates to CASSLLGGEGTEAFF.

The rearrangement links TRBV7-9 to TRBJ2-1; 8 bases are a match to TRBD1. The germline gives CDR1 SEHNR, CDR2 FQNEAQ (reference sequence). The CDR3 length is 16 residues. V shed 5 bases, J shed 4 bases, and the junction held 10 bases outside the gene matches. CDR3 amino acids: CASSLIRDRRYNEQFF. In DNA, the CDR3 is TGTGCCAGCAGCCTTATCCGGGACAGGAGATACAATGAGCAGTTCTTC.

This rearrangement joins TRBV6-1 to TRBJ2-3; D gene ambiguous. Germline-derived CDR1 and CDR2 are MNHNS and SASEGT. The CDR3 sequence is 11 residues long. V was cut by 6 bases and J by 7 bases, with 8 bases left in between. The CDR3 spells CASSPFNTQYF. DNA of the CDR3: TGTGCCAGCAGCCCCTTTAATACGCAGTATTTT.

The gene calls are TRBV10-1 and TRBJ2-3; D ambiguous. The CDR3 runs to 13 residues. CDR1 is WNHNN, CDR2 SYGVQD, per germline (reference sequence). V lost 0 bases and J lost 5, with 6 bases in between. This CDR3 reads CASSESWEDTQYF. The CDR3 nucleotides read TGCGCCAGCAGTGAGTCCTGGGAAGATACGCAGTATTTT.

The V gene is TRBV7-2, the J gene TRBJ2-3, with TRBD2 matching over 11 bases. The CDR3 covers 18 residues. V trimming: 1 base; J trimming: 4 bases; junction bases outside the gene matches: 10. The germline V gene encodes CDR1 SGHTA and CDR2 FQGNSA. CDR3 nucleotides: TGTGCCAGCAGCTTAGGTAGCGGGGGGGCTCTTCGGGCAGATACGCAGTATTTT. Translating gives CASSLGSGGALRADTQYF. The whole variable domain, filled in from reference TRBV7-2 and TRBJ2-3, reads GAGVSQSPSNKVTEKGKDVELRCDPISGHTALYWYRQSLGQGLEFLIYFQGNSAPDKSGLPSDRFSAERTGGSVSTLTIQRTQQEDSAVYLCASSLGSGGALRADTQYFGPGTRLTVL.

The chain employs TRBV6-5 and TRBJ1-2; D perhaps matches TRBD1 (5 bases). Between the trimmed V and J ends, which lost 8 bases and 3 bases, there was a span of 13 bases. In germline, CDR1 is MNHEY, CDR2 SVGAGI. This CDR3 spans 13 amino acids. The CDR3: CASSGGDYYGYTF. CDR3 nucleotide sequence: TGTGCCAGCTCGGGGGGGGACTACTATGGCTACACCTTC.

The chain couples TRBV5-8 to TRBJ2-3; no clear D gene. Germline CDR1 and CDR2: SGHTS and YDEGEE. V shed 3 bases and J shed 5 bases, with 10 bases lying between them. The CDR3 is made up of 13 amino acids. CDR3 bases: TGTGCCAGCAGCTCGGCCCTCCGAGATACGCAGTATTTT. Its translation is CASSSALRDTQYF.

The chain employs TRBV6-1 and TRBJ1-5; D is ambiguous. The germline CDR1 and CDR2 sequences are MNHNS and SASEGT. The CDR3 runs to 14 residues. Trimming shortened V by 7 bases and J by 7 bases, and 17 bases separated the two germline ends. The CDR3, as DNA: TGTGCCAGCACCGCCCAGGCGGGAACCCAGCCCCAGCATTTT. Translating it yields CASTAQAGTQPQHF.

The chain recombines TRBV7-2 with TRBJ2-2, with a weak D call TRBD1 (6 bases). Trimming shortened V by 8 bases and J by 2 bases, and 15 bases separated the two germline ends. CDR1 is SGHTA, CDR2 FQGNSA, per germline. This CDR3 contains 15 residues. Written as DNA, the CDR3 is TGTGCCAGCTCGACCGGGACAACTAACACCGGGGAGCTGTTTTTT. Translating gives CASSTGTTNTGELFF.

In regard to this clone: Different DNA sequences within this sample yield the same CDR3. The V gene is TRBV9, the J gene TRBJ1-3, with D maybe TRBD1 (6 bases). The germline V gene encodes CDR1 SGDLS and CDR2 YYNGEE. Deletions cut 0 bases from V and 0 bases from J, with 7 bases between. There are 15 residues in the CDR3. CDR3 bases: TGTGCCAGCAGCGTAGAGGGGGACTCTGGAAACACCATATATTTT. Translation: CASSVEGDSGNTIYF. Looking up the rest from reference TRBV9 and TRBJ1-3 gives the full variable domain: DSGVTQTPKHLITATGQRVTLRCSPRSGDLSVYWYQQSLDQGLQFLIQYYNGEERAKGNILERFSAQQFPDLHSELNLSSLELGDSALYFCASSVEGDSGNTIYFGEGSWLTVV.